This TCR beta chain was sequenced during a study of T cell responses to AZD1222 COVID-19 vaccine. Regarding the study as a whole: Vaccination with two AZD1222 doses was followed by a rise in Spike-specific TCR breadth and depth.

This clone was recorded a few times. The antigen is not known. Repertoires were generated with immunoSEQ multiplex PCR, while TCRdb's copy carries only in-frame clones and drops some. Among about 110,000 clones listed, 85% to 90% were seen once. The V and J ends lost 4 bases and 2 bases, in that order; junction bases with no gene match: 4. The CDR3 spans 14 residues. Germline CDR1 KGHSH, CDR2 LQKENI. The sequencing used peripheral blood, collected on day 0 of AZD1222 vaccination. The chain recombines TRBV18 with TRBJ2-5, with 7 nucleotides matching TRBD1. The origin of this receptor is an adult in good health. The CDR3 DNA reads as TGTGCCAGCTCACGGATGGGACAGCAAGAGACCCAGTACTTC. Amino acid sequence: CASSRMGQQETQYF.